This T cell receptor beta chain was retrieved from a study of T cells in Graves' hyperthyroidism and ophthalmopathy. Findings of the study overall: It was a median around seven months before onset that the model predicted ophthalmopathy.

Amplified TCR beta CDR3 regions derived from RNA transcripts. TCR CDR3 regions were first amplified by RT-PCR with HTBI primers. TCRdb passed the multiplex PCR reads through MiXCR, listing each CDR3 protein once. Of about 560,000 distinct CDR3 sequences in the sample, 46% were seen once. The V gene's germline CDR1 is SEHNR and CDR2 FQNEAQ (reference sequence). V lost 5 bases, J lost 4 bases, and 15 bases lay in between. This CDR3 has 14 residues. Exclusion criteria comprised uncontrolled infection, other autoimmune disease, pregnancy or lactation. This clonotype has a handful of counts. Its matching antigen is unknown.

The chain has TRBV7-9 and TRBJ2-7, with D perhaps TRBD1 (7 bases). The receptor was isolated from a young woman with Graves' hyperthyroidism. Specimen: peripheral blood or thyroid tissue (not recorded which). This chain's CDR3 is CASSQGGLAYEQYF. CDR3 in DNA: TGTGCCAGCAGCCAGGGGGGCCTAGCTTACGAGCAGTACTTC.